Detailed here is one T cell receptor beta chain. The sample comes from a study of technical replicates of blood from a handful of donors. V was shortened by 1 base and J by 7 bases, with 8 bases between the two germline ends. The length of the CDR3 is 13 residues. CDR1 and CDR2 (germline): GTSNPN, SVGIG (reference sequence). Some clones are missing from TCRdb's copy, which holds only in-frame ones; the method was immunoSEQ multiplex PCR. The table lists some 31,000 clones, just over 90% of them singletons, with approximately 4.3% in the top ten. The sequenced sample was PBMCs. The gene calls are TRBV30 and TRBJ1-6, with D possibly TRBD1 on 5 matching bases. This receptor was taken from a human donor in good health. Some clones in this sample may be carry-over from other donors' samples. CDR3 DNA sequence: TGTGCCTGGAGTGGAGGACAAAATTCACCCCTCCACTTT. This codes for CAWSGGQNSPLHF.